The entry that follows covers one TCR beta chain sequence. Its matching antigen is unknown. The data originate from a study of cytomegalovirus exposure and HLA in healthy donors. Study-wide points: Later analysis revealed greater clonal expansion in HLA-associated TCR beta chains than in equally common others. Accurate prediction of most subjects' HLA-A and HLA-B alleles from TCR beta sequences was reported.

With 60 Vbeta and 13 Jbeta primers, the PCR was carried out. Repertoires were generated with immunoSEQ multiplex PCR, while TCRdb's copy carries only in-frame clones and drops some. The sample features about 140,000 clones, with 2% to 3% in its top ten. The clonotype was recovered from a man aged 35 to 55 in good health and CMV-seronegative. The sample taken for sequencing was PBMCs.

Written as DNA, the CDR3 is TGTGCCAGCAGGGCGAGCGGGGCCGCCTACGAGCAGTACTTC. Its translation: CASRASGAAYEQYF. This chain connects TRBV2 to TRBJ2-7, with 7 bases aligning to TRBD2. V was pared by 6 bases and J by 2 bases, with 7 bases of the junction left unmatched. CDR3 length equals 14 residues. Germline CDR1 and CDR2: SNHLY and FYNNEI. Variable domain in full (rest from reference TRBV2 and TRBJ2-7): EPEVTQTPSHQVTQMGQEVILRCVPISNHLYFYWYRQILGQKVEFLVSFYNNEISEKSEIFDDQFSVERPDGSNFTLKIRSTKLEDSAMYFCASRASGAAYEQYFGPGTRLTVT.